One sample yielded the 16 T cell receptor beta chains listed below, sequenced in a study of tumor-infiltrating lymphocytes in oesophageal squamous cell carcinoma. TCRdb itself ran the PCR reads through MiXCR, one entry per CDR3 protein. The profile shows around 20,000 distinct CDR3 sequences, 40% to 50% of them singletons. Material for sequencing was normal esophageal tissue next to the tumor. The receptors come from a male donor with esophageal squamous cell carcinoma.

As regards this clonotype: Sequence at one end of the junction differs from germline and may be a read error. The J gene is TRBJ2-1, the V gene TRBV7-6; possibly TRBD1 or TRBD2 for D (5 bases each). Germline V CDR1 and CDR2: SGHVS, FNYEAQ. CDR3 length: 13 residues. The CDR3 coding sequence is TGTGCTAGCAGCTTAGGATACGGGGACGAGCAGTTCTTC. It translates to CASSLGYGDEQFF.

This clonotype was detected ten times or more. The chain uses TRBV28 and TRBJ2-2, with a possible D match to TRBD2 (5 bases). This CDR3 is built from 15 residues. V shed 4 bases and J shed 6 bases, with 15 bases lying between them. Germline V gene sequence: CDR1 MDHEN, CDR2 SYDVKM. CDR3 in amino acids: CASSSQTRDSGELFF. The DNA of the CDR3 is TGTGCCAGCAGTTCGCAAACTAGAGACTCCGGGGAGCTGTTTTTT.

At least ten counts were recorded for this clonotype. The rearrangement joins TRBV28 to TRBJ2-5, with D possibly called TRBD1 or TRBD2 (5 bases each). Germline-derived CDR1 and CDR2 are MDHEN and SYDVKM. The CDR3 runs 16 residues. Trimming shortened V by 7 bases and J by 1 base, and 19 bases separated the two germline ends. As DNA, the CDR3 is TGTGCCAGCAACCAGAGGGGTTTTGGGGGCCAAGAGACCCAGTACTTC. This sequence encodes CASNQRGFGGQETQYF.

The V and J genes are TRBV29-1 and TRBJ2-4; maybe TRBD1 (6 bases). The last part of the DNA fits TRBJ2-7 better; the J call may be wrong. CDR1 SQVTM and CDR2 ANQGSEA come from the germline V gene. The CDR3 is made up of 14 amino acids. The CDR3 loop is CSVEDPGAGYEQYF. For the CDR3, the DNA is TGCAGCGTTGAAGATCCAGGGGCAGGTTACGAGCAGTACTTC.

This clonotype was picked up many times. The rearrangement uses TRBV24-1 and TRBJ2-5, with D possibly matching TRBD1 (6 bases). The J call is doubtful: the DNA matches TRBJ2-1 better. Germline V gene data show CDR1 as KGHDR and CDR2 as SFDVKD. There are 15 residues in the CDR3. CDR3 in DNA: TGTGCCACCAGAGACGGGACATCCCAAACGGGTGAGCAGTTCTTC. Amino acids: CATRDGTSQTGEQFF.

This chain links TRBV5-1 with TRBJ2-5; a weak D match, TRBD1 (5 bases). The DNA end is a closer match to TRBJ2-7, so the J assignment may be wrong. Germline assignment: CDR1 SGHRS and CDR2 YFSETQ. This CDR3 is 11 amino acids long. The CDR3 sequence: CASSTGYEQYF. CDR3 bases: TGCGCCAGCAGCACAGGCTACGAGCAGTACTTC.

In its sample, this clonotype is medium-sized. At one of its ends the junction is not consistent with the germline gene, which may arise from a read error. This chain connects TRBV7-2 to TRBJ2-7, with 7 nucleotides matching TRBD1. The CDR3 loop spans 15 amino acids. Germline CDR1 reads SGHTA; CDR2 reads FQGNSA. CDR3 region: CASSWGQSNDSPLHF. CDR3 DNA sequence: TGTGCCAGCAGCTGGGGACAGTCGAACGATTCACCCCTCCACTTC.

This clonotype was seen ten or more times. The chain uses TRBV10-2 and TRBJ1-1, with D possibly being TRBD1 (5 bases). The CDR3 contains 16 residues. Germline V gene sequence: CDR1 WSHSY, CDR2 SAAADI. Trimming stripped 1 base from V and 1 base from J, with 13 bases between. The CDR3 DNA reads TGCGCCAGCAGTGAGTGGGACGTCCGATGGAACACTGAAGCTTTCTTT. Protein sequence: CASSEWDVRWNTEAFF.

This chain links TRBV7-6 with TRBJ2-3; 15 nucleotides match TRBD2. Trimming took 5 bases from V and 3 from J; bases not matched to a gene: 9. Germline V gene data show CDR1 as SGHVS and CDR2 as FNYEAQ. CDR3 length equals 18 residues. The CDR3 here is CASSLGLAGGQVTDTQYF. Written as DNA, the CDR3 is TGTGCCAGCAGCCTCGGACTAGCGGGAGGGCAAGTTACAGATACGCAGTATTTT.

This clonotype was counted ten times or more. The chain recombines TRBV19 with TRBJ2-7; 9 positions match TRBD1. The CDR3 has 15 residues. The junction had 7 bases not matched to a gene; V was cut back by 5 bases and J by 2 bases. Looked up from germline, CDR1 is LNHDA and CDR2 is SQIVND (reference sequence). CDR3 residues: CASSPGTGSAYEQYF. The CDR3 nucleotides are TGTGCCAGTAGTCCAGGGACAGGGTCGGCCTACGAGCAGTACTTC.

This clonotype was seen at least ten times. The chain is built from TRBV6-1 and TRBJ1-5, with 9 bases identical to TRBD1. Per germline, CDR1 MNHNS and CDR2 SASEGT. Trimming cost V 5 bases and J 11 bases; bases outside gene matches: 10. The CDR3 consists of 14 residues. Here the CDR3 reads CASSTYRGRLSQHF. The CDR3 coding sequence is TGTGCCAGCAGTACATACAGGGGGCGTTTGTCCCAGCATTTT.

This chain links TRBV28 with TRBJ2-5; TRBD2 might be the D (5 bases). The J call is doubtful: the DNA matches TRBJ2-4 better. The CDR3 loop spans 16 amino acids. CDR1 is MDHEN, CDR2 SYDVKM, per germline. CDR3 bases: TGTGCCAGCAGTTCCCTTTGGAGGATAGCCAAAAACATTCAGTACTTC. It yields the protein CASSSLWRIAKNIQYF.

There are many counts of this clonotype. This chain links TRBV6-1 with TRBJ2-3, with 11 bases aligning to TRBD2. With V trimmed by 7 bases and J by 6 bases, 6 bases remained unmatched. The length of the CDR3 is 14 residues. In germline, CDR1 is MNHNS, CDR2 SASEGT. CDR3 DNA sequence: TGTGCCAGCAAAGGAGGACTAGCGGGTGATACGCAGTATTTT. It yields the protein CASKGGLAGDTQYF.

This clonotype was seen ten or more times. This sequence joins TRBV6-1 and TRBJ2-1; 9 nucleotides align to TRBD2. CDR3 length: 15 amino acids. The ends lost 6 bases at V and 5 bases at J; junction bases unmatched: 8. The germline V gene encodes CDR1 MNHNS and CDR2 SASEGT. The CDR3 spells CASRIPGLADNEQFF. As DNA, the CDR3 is TGTGCCAGCAGAATCCCGGGACTAGCCGACAATGAGCAGTTCTTC.

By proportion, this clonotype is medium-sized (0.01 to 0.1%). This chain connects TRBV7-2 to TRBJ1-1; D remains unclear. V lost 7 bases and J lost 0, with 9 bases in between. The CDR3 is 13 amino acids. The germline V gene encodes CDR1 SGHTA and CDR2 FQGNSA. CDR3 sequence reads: CASTLGMNTEAFF. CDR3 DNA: TGTGCCAGCACCCTCGGCATGAACACTGAAGCTTTCTTT. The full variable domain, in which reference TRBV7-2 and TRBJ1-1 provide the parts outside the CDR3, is GAGVSQSPSNKVTEKGKDVELRCDPISGHTALYWYRQSLGQGLEFLIYFQGNSAPDKSGLPSDRFSAERTGGSVSTLTIQRTQQEDSAVYLCASTLGMNTEAFFGQGTRLTVV.

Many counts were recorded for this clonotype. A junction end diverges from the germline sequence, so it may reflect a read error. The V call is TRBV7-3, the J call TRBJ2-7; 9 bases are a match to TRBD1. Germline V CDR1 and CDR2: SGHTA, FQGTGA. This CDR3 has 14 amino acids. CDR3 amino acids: CASSKDRGNSPLHF. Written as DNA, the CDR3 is TGTGCCAGCAGCAAGGACAGGGGAAATTCACCCCTCCACTTC.